Shown below are 8 T cell receptor beta chains from a single sample sequenced in a study of radiation and T cells in renal cell carcinoma. The protocol was immunoSEQ multiplex PCR, while the TCRdb copy is restricted to in-frame clones and leaves out a portion. The data hold around 180,000 clones, with approximately 90% observed a single time. Time point reported: blood 4 weeks post-SBRT, at nephrectomy. Stated treatment: 15 Gy SBRT to primary tumor, nephrectomy 4 weeks later. Sequenced here: blood, sampled from a patient whose treatment included radiotherapy and nephrectomy. These receptors all stem from a woman between 50 and 59 years old with renal cell carcinoma.

The rearrangement joins TRBV5-1 to TRBJ2-2, with 8 positions matching TRBD1. Germline CDR1 is SGHRS and CDR2 is YFSETQ. The CDR3 contains 17 residues. Unmatched junction bases numbered 4, after V lost 0 bases and J lost 0 bases. Here the CDR3 reads CASSLGWDRSNTGELFF. CDR3 DNA: TGCGCCAGCAGCTTGGGCTGGGACAGGTCGAACACCGGGGAGCTGTTTTTT.

The chain uses TRBV7-2 and TRBJ1-5; D remains ambiguous. V gave up 2 bases and J gave up 3 bases, with 8 bases separating them. There are 14 residues in the CDR3. The V gene's germline CDR1 is SGHTA and CDR2 FQGNSA. This CDR3 is CASSLSGFNQPQHF. The CDR3, as DNA: TGTGCCAGCAGCTTATCGGGGTTCAATCAGCCCCAGCATTTT.

This chain links TRBV6-5 with TRBJ1-1, with D possibly TRBD1 on 6 matching bases. Per the germline V gene, CDR1 is MNHEY and CDR2 is SVGAGI. The CDR3 covers 11 residues. The V end lost 9 bases, the J end lost 6 bases, and 11 bases lay between the germline ends. Here the CDR3 reads CAREKGAEAFF. The CDR3 coding sequence is TGTGCCAGGGAAAAGGGGGCTGAAGCTTTCTTT.

The chain uses TRBV6-1 and TRBJ2-7, with 10 bases aligning to TRBD1. The CDR3 extends over 16 amino acids. The J segment lost 0 bases and the V segment lost 4 bases, leaving 6 bases of the junction unmatched. Germline loops: CDR1 MNHNS, CDR2 SASEGT. CDR3 bases: TGTGCCAGCAGTGCCTCCGGACAGGGGGGCTCCTACGAGCAGTACTTC. Its translation: CASSASGQGGSYEQYF.

On this clone itself: The junction does not match germline at one end; this may be a read error. This rearrangement joins TRBV7-9 to TRBJ2-7, with D unresolved. The CDR3 consists of 12 residues. Germline V gives CDR1 SEHNR, CDR2 FQNEAQ (reference sequence). CDR3 DNA sequence: TGTGCCAGCAGCTTAGACTTTGGCGGCCCCCACTTC. It encodes CASSLDFGGPHF.

V usage is TRBV6-6 and J usage is TRBJ1-3, with D possibly being TRBD1 (5 bases). V was shortened by 7 bases and J by 0 bases, with 13 bases between the two germline ends. Germline CDR1 reads MNHNY; CDR2 reads SVGAGI (reference sequence). CDR3 length: 15 amino acids. CDR3 amino acids: CASKGAVSSGNTIYF. CDR3 DNA sequence: TGTGCCAGCAAAGGGGCCGTCTCCTCTGGAAACACCATATATTTT.

To note about this clone: Here the CDR3 omits its conserved ending phenylalanine or tryptophan, so a read error is the likely source. The chain recombines TRBV25-1 with TRBJ1-2; D unresolved. Trimming took 0 bases from V and 8 from J, leaving 10 bases between them. The germline V gene encodes CDR1 MGHDK and CDR2 SYGVNS. CDR3 size: 13 residues. This CDR3 is CASSEYITGGYTL. The CDR3 region has the DNA TGTGCCAGCAGTGAATATATAACTGGGGGCTACACCCTC.

V gene TRBV7-9 combines with J gene TRBJ1-4; 7 bases agree with TRBD1. The CDR3 runs to 14 residues. Germline assignment: CDR1 SEHNR and CDR2 FQNEAQ (reference sequence). Trimming removed 5 bases from V and 7 bases from J; junction bases left unmatched: 7. The chain's CDR3 is CASSPDRVGEKLFF. In DNA, the CDR3 is TGTGCCAGCAGCCCTGACAGGGTCGGTGAAAAACTGTTTTTT.